The sequence of this TCR beta chain was determined in a study of T cells in Graves' hyperthyroidism and ophthalmopathy. At the level of the study: The blood sample was taken at first diagnosis, before treatment began.

The CDR3 has 16 amino acids. The V gene lost 2 bases and the J gene lost 2 bases, with 13 bases spanning the gap. From germline, CDR1 is KGHDR and CDR2 SFDVKD. This clonotype was recorded many times. The patients, who ranged from 18 to 65 in age, presented with newly diagnosed hyperthyroidism lasting under 2 months. Uncontrolled infection, other autoimmune disease, pregnancy or lactation disqualified patients from enrolment. PBMCs were collected from an approximately 10 ml volume of fresh peripheral blood. RNA transcripts served as the template for amplifying TCR beta CDR3 regions. The TCR CDR3 was amplified in a first-round RT-PCR using the HTBI primer set. TCRdb reprocessed the multiplex PCR reads via MiXCR and lists one record per CDR3 protein. This table holds under 350,000 distinct CDR3 sequences, approximately 15% found once.

The sample taken for sequencing was blood. The chain combines TRBV24-1 with TRBJ2-3; no definite D call. This TCR was recovered from a woman between 40 and 50 years old with Graves' hyperthyroidism. Here the CDR3 reads CATSDSAWPDTDTQYF. CDR3 coding DNA: TGTGCCACCAGTGATTCTGCGTGGCCGGACACAGATACGCAGTATTTT.